This T cell receptor (beta chain) was documented in a study of shared clonotypes between healthy human individuals (TCRdb year 2020). For context, the study as a whole: The cohort included a few men and a couple of women between 18 and 49 years of age. For each donor, CD4 naive and CD4 memory were each given three plates, CD8 naive was given two plates, and CD8 memory was given one plate. The study deeply sequenced blood TCR repertoires of about five healthy adults to estimate repertoire size and the extent of clonotype sharing between individuals. Different laboratories and diverse techniques were used to prepare libraries and sequence TCR repertoires, to increase sequencing depth and limit assay-specific biases. Leukapheresis yielded between about 0.85 and 10 billion PBMCs per donor. Findings and caveats that apply to the study as a whole: Pairwise subsampling indicated that sequencing depth was expected to affect the degree of clonotype sharing among donors. Estimated clonotype richness was generally larger for naive than for memory subsets. Because the study included only a small number of donors, the genetic and exposure-history diversity represented was limited. Across four donors, about 4.5% of naive CD4, roughly 3.8% of naive CD8, about 2.3% of memory CD4, and 0.3% to 0.45% of memory CD8 clonotypes were shared. Sampling was limited to blood, and TCR repertoires in tissue likely differ from TCR repertoires in blood. Clonotypes shared by all four sorted-subset donors showed higher generation probabilities than non-shared clonotypes. Rarefaction of sorted-subset datasets indicated incomplete sequencing despite the large sequencing depth.

Taken from the germline V gene (reference sequence), the CDR1 and CDR2 loops are MNHNY and SVGAGI. CDR3 length: 12 amino acids, cysteine to phenylalanine. The retained sequence is limited to the CDR3, 36 bases, with the frame set at the first base. The trim is 2 bases for V and 4 bases for J, with a gap of 5 bases between the germline ends. Healthy HIV-negative adults with no recently reported acute infections or vaccinations were included as donors. Every donor was a Caucasian adult residing in Nashville, Tennessee, USA. CD4+ T cells were enriched by magnetic negative selection; naive cells were then positively selected on CD45RA, and the negative fraction formed the memory subset. Blood was obtained by leukapheresis, after which PBMCs were separated by Ficoll-Histopaque density gradient centrifugation and cryopreserved in liquid nitrogen vapor phase. Purity and quantity of every magnetically sorted T cell population were checked by analytical flow cytometry. Genomic DNA was isolated from every sorted fraction and measured by UV absorbance on a Nanodrop 2000c.

This clone was counted only a few times. It lacks a known antigen. Per-nucleotide qualities are absent, and no much larger clonotype sits a single base away. Using the deep immunoSEQ assay, multiplex PCR amplified TCR CDR3 regions from genomic DNA. For each cell subset, the extracted genomic DNA was distributed evenly across all wells of several immunoSEQ 96-well plates, and each plate served as one replicate. Each replicate PCR for sorted subsets received about 180 ng genomic DNA, equal to about 29,000 T cell genomes. The purified libraries were quantified using a Qubit 3.0 fluorometer, sized with a Bioanalyzer 2100, and then quantified again using the KAPA Library Quantification kit. Every immunoSEQ 96-well plate was sequenced on a dedicated single-read 150-cycle Illumina NextSeq 550 flow cell. The authors' pipeline ran thus. The immunoSEQ output contained only junctional sequences without quality scores, so filtering could not match that applied to full-length reads. Sequences were annotated with PyIR, a Python wrapper for IgBLAST v1.9, using IMGT germline references to assign V/J genes and CDR3. Any read was removed if the V/J assignment was weak (E-value above 1e-6), the CDR3 was missing, or the read contained stop codons, out-of-frame junctions, or ambiguous translated residues. V3J clonotypes were defined as sequences sharing an identical inferred V gene, J gene, and CDR3 amino acid sequence. To compute the percentage overlap between repertoires, the number of shared unique clonotypes was divided by the size of the smaller repertoire. Three approaches were used to assess repertoire richness: RTK rarefaction, the Chao1 estimator, and Recon v2.1 estimates of unobserved clonotypes. Generation probabilities were computed with OLGA for all TCRbeta clonotypes obtained by the gDNA method from several donors. TCRdb stores this immuneACCESS table with in-frame sequences only. Part of the clones is absent; in the studies checked, under half of the shortfall reflects unresolved V genes, and no reason is known for the rest. D and trimming come from the DNA, and the V and J calls and clone size come from that table. Here the sample has fewer than 200,000 clones; over 50% occur a single time. Over 9.5% of the sample is taken by the ten largest.

This chain joins TRBV6-6 to TRBJ1-2; 5 matching bases give a weak D call of TRBD1. The sequence came from a man aged 25-45 years in good health. The sample consisted of memory CD4+ T cells sorted from blood. The cell subset or site label of this sample denotes: CD45RA-negative fraction. This receptor has the CDR3 CASSYRGYGYTF. The DNA sequence follows: TGTGCCAGCAGTTACAGGGGCTATGGCTACACCTTC.